The 15 T cell receptor beta chains below were found in one sample sequenced in a study of beta chain features in type 1 diabetes. Points from the study as a whole: TCRB CDR3 length was moderately but significantly reduced in all four CD4+ subsets of Type 1 diabetes patients.

TCRB transcripts that were expressed got sequenced, as all of the isolated RNA had been reverse transcribed. Method: immunoSEQ multiplex PCR; TCRdb's copy keeps in-frame clones and lacks some. The table shows some 700,000 clones, with about an eighth occurring only once. Antigens of these TCRs are unknown. Sequenced input: naive CD4+ T cells from blood. The receptors originated from a man aged 18 to 35 with type 1 diabetes.

This clone was detected only a few times. The V and J genes are TRBV2 and TRBJ2-7; D gene unclear. The germline V gene has CDR1 SNHLY and CDR2 FYNNEI. The CDR3 is made up of 16 amino acids. Trimming cost V 3 bases and J 4 bases, with 19 bases left between them. Written as DNA, the CDR3 is TGTGCCAGCAGTGAGACTCACATGGGTTGGCCATACGAGCAGTACTTC. Protein sequence: CASSETHMGWPYEQYF.

This clone was recorded a few times. This rearrangement joins TRBV2 to TRBJ2-5; TRBD2 aligns across 9 bases. The CDR3 is 16 amino acids. Unmatched junction bases numbered 10, after V lost 4 bases and J lost 4 bases. CDR1 SNHLY and CDR2 FYNNEI come from the germline V gene. The CDR3 nucleotides read TGTGCCAGCAGTGTTGATACGGCGGGGGGGCGAGAGACCCAGTACTTC. Translating gives CASSVDTAGGRETQYF.

This rearrangement joins TRBV10-3 to TRBJ1-5; D not resolved. Germline CDR1 reads ENHRY; CDR2 reads SYGVKD. Trimming shortened V by 2 bases and J by 3 bases, and 8 bases separated the two germline ends. This CDR3 has 14 amino acids. The CDR3 loop is CAISEQEVNQPQHF. The CDR3 DNA reads as TGTGCCATCAGTGAGCAGGAGGTCAATCAGCCCCAGCATTTT.

The V call is TRBV5-1, the J call TRBJ2-1; D is uncertain. This CDR3 comprises 13 residues. Germline V CDR1 and CDR2: SGHRS, YFSETQ. V lost 0 bases and J lost 9, with 10 bases in between. The CDR3 region is CASSLAGLSEQFF. The DNA for the CDR3 is TGCGCCAGCAGCTTGGCCGGCCTATCTGAGCAGTTCTTC.

Regarding this clone: Other DNA sequences from this sample encode an identical CDR3 as well. The chain uses TRBV18 and TRBJ2-7; the D gene is possibly TRBD1 (6 bases). Between the trimmed V and J ends, which lost 3 bases and 0 bases, there was a span of 9 bases. The CDR3 is 14 residues long. Per the germline V gene, CDR1 is KGHSH and CDR2 is LQKENI. This CDR3 reads CASSPLDSSYEQYF. Here the CDR3 DNA reads TGTGCCAGCTCACCCCTGGACAGCTCCTACGAGCAGTACTTC.

This clone was recorded once. The DNA of the CDR3 is TGTGCCAGCAGCGTAGCTGTAGGGGACGACACCGGGGAGCTGTTTTTT. This encodes CASSVAVGDDTGELFF. The gene calls are TRBV9 and TRBJ2-2; the D gene could be TRBD1 or TRBD2 (5 bases each). The CDR3 loop spans 16 amino acids. V lost 0 bases, J lost 3 bases, and 12 bases lay in between. Germline assignment: CDR1 SGDLS and CDR2 YYNGEE.

This chain uses TRBV10-3 with TRBJ2-2; D unresolved. Trimming shortened V by 3 bases and J by 6 bases, and 17 bases separated the two germline ends. The CDR3 is 16 residues long. The germline gives CDR1 ENHRY, CDR2 SYGVKD. The CDR3: CAISEETIRIAGELFF. Here the CDR3 DNA reads TGTGCCATCAGTGAAGAGACCATTAGAATCGCCGGGGAGCTGTTTTTT.

The rearrangement links TRBV30 to TRBJ1-6; 7 bases are a match to TRBD1. This CDR3 is 14 amino acids long. CDR1 and CDR2 (germline): GTSNPN, SVGIG (reference sequence). V was clipped by 0 bases and J by 5 bases; unmatched bases: 1. The CDR3: CAWSVGTDNSPLHF. CDR3 sequence (DNA): TGTGCCTGGAGTGTCGGGACAGATAATTCACCCCTCCACTTT.

The sample holds a few counts of this clone. The chain is built from TRBV11-2 and TRBJ1-1; no firm D call. Germline V lookup: CDR1 SGHAT, CDR2 FQNNGV. This CDR3 is 14 amino acids long. The germline V and J ends were trimmed by 5 bases and 3 bases, with 13 bases remaining between them. The chain's CDR3 is CASSAYTWDTEAFF. CDR3 coding DNA: TGTGCCAGCAGCGCTTACACGTGGGACACTGAAGCTTTCTTT.

This clone was counted a few times. V gene TRBV29-1 combines with J gene TRBJ2-7; a possible D gene is TRBD1 (6 bases). The CDR3 covers 12 residues. V dropped 7 bases and J dropped 0 bases, with 10 bases sitting between them. Germline CDR1 is SQVTM and CDR2 is ANQGSEA. The CDR3 coding sequence is TGCAGCGCCCGGGACATCTCCTACGAGCAGTACTTC. As protein: CSARDISYEQYF.

This clone was recorded a few times. V is TRBV5-4 and J is TRBJ1-2, with D unclear. Germline V gene data show CDR1 as SGHNT and CDR2 as YYREEE (reference sequence). This CDR3 contains 13 residues. V dropped 4 bases and J dropped 7 bases, with 14 bases sitting between them. The CDR3 bases are TGTGCCAGCAGCCCTGCCGACCAGAGTGGCTACACCTTC. Residues: CASSPADQSGYTF.

This clone was picked up a small number of times. The chain is built from TRBV5-4 and TRBJ2-5; D is possibly TRBD2 (5 bases). V was clipped by 4 bases and J by 0 bases, with 16 bases between them. The V gene's germline CDR1 is SGHNT and CDR2 YYREEE (reference sequence). This CDR3 comprises 16 residues. This chain's CDR3 is CASSRNGGSYQETQYF. In nucleotides, the CDR3 is TGTGCCAGCAGCCGGAATGGCGGGTCGTACCAAGAGACCCAGTACTTC.

The CDR3 DNA is TGTGCCAGCAGCCAATATTACGAGCAGTACTTC. It encodes CASSQYYEQYF. This chain joins TRBV7-9 and TRBJ2-5, with D unresolved. The last part of the DNA fits TRBJ2-7 better; the J call may be wrong. The CDR3 runs 11 residues. Germline values: CDR1 SEHNR, CDR2 FQNEAQ (reference sequence).

The chain carries TRBV7-9 and TRBJ2-1; 9 bases are shared with TRBD1. This CDR3 has 17 residues. CDR1 SEHNR and CDR2 FQNEAQ come from the germline V gene (reference sequence). Trimming took 3 bases from V and 5 from J; bases not matched to a gene: 11. CDR3 coding DNA: TGTGCCAGCAGCTTTCGTCCCGGGACAGGGACGGACAATGAGCAGTTCTTC. Residues: CASSFRPGTGTDNEQFF.

This clone was seen a few times. The V and J genes are TRBV30 and TRBJ2-3, with D uncertain. With 3 bases removed from V and 0 bases from J, the gap between germline ends came to 10 bases. Germline CDR1 reads GTSNPN; CDR2 reads SVGIG (reference sequence). The CDR3 length is 14 residues. The CDR3 nucleotides read TGTGCCTGGAGGGCGAGGCCCAGCACAGATACGCAGTATTTT. Translated: CAWRARPSTDTQYF.